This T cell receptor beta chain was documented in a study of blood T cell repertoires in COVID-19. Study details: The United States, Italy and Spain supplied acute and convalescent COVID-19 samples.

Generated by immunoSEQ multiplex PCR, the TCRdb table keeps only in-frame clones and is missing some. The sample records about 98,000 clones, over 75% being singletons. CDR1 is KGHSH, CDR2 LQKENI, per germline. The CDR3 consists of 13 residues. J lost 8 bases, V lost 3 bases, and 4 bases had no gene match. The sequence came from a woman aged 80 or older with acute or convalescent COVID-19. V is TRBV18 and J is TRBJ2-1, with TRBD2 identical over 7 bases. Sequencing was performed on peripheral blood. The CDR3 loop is CASSPSGGHEQFF. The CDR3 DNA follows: TGTGCCAGCTCACCTTCGGGGGGTCATGAGCAGTTCTTC.